Reported below is one T cell receptor (beta chain). The CDR3 length is 13 residues. Germline loops: CDR1 LNHDA, CDR2 SQIVND (reference sequence). V gave up 10 bases and J gave up 2 bases; unmatched junction bases: 5. This entry is derived from a study of blood T cell repertoires in COVID-19. Study as a whole: Sites in the United States, Italy and Spain provided acute and convalescent COVID-19 samples. Sources were T cells, B-cell-depleted T cells, or PBMCs; the material itself was cDNA or gDNA.

Per the original methods: Quantification of nucleated cells was approximated via reference gene primer amplification. Profiling relied on immunoSEQ multiplex PCR, and the TCRdb table lists in-frame clones only, not all of them. V and J calls and clone size are given by that table; D and trimming were obtained from the DNA. This sample has about 78,000 clones, with more than 70% found just once. This receptor was taken from a man between 65 and 79 years old with active or convalescent COVID-19. Sequencing was carried out using peripheral blood. The V call is TRBV19, the J call TRBJ1-5; 7 positions agree with TRBD1. Here the CDR3 reads CAIGGAGNQPQHF. The CDR3 DNA sequence: TGTGCCATAGGGGGCGCGGGCAATCAGCCCCAGCATTTT.